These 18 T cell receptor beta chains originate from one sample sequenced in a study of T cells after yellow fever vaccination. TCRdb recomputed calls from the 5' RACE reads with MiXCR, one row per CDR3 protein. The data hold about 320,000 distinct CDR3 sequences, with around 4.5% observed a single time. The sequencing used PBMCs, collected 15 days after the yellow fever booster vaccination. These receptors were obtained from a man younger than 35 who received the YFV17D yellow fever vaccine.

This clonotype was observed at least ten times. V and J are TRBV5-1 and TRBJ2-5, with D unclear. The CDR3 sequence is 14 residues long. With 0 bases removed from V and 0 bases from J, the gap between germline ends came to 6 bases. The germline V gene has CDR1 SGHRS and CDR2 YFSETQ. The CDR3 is CASSLERNQETQYF. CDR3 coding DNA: TGCGCCAGCAGCTTGGAACGGAACCAAGAGACCCAGTACTTC.

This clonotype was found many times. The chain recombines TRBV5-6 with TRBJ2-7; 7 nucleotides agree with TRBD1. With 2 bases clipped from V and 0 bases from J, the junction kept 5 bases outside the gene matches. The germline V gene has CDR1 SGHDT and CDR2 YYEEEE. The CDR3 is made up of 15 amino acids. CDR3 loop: CASSFGTASSYEQYF. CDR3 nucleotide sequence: TGTGCCAGCAGCTTCGGGACAGCGAGCTCCTACGAGCAGTACTTC. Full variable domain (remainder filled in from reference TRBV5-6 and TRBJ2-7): DAGVTQSPTHLIKTRGQQVTLRCSPKSGHDTVSWYQQALGQGPQFIFQYYEEEERQRGNFPDRFSGHQFPNYSSELNVNALLLGDSALYLCASSFGTASSYEQYFGPGTRLTVT.

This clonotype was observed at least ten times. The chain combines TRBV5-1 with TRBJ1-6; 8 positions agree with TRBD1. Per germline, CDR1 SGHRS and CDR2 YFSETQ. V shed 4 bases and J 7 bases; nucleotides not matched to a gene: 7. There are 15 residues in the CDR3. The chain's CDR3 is CASSRGTGENSPLHF. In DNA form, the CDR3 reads TGCGCCAGCAGCCGTGGGACAGGCGAGAATTCACCCCTCCACTTT. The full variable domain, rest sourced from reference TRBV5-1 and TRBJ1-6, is KAGVTQTPRYLIKTRGQQVTLSCSPISGHRSVSWYQQTPGQGLQFLFEYFSETQRNKGNFPGRFSGRQFSNSRSEMNVSTLELGDSALYLCASSRGTGENSPLHFGNGTRLTVT.

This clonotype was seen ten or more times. CDR3 protein: CASSQRTTLHEQFF. As DNA, the CDR3 is TGCGCCAGCAGCCAAAGGACGACCCTTCATGAGCAGTTCTTC. The chain combines TRBV4-3 with TRBJ2-1; the D is unclear. The V end lost 2 bases, the J end lost 8 bases, and 13 bases lay between the germline ends. Germline V gives CDR1 LGHNA, CDR2 YSLEER. The CDR3 runs 14 residues.

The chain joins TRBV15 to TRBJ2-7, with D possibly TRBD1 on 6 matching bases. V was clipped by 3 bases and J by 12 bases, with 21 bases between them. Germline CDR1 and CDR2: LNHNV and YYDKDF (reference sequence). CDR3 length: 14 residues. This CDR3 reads CATSRDSLAGMPYF. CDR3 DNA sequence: TGTGCCACCAGCAGGGACAGCCTGGCCGGCATGCCGTACTTC. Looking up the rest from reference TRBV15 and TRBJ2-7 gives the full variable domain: DAMVIQNPRYQVTQFGKPVTLSCSQTLNHNVMYWYQQKSSQAPKLLFHYYDKDFNNEADTPDNFQSRRPNTSFCFLDIRSPGLGDTAMYLCATSRDSLAGMPYFGPGTRLTVT.

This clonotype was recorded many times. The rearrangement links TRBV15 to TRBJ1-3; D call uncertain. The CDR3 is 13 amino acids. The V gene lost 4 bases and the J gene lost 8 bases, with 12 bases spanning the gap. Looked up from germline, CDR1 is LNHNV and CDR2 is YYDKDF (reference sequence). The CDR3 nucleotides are TGTGCCACCAGCACCCAACTCGGAGACACCATATATTTT. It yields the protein CATSTQLGDTIYF.

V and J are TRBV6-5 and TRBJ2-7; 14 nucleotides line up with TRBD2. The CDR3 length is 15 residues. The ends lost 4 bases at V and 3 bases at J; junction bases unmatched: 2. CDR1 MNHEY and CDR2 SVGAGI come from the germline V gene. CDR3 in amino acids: CASSSGLAGDYEQYV. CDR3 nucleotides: TGTGCCAGCAGTTCGGGACTAGCGGGAGACTACGAGCAGTACGTC.

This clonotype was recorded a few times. CDR3 loop: CASSLIRGETQYF. The CDR3, as DNA: TGTGCCAGCAGCTTGATCCGTGGAGAGACCCAGTACTTC. V gene TRBV5-8 combines with J gene TRBJ2-5, with D hard to call. V lost 1 base and J 4 bases, leaving 8 bases between the germline ends. The CDR3 runs 13 residues. Germline CDR1 is SGHTS and CDR2 is YDEGEE.

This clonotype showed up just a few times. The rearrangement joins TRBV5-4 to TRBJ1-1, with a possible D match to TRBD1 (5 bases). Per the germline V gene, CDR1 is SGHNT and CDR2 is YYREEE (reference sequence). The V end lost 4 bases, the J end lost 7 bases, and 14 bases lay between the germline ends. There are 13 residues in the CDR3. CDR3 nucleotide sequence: TGTGCCAGCAGCCCCCGGGGCCTAAATGAAGCTTTCTTT. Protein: CASSPRGLNEAFF.

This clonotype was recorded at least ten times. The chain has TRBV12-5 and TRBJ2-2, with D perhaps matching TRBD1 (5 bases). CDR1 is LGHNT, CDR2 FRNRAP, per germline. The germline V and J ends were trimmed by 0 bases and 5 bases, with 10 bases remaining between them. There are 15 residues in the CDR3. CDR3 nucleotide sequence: TGTGCTAGTGGTTTGGTACTGCAGGGTACCGGGGAGCTGTTTTTT. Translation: CASGLVLQGTGELFF.

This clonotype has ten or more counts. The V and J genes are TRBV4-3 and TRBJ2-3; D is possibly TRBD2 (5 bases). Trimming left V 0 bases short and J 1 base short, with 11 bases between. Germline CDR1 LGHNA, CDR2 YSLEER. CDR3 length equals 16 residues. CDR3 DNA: TGCGCCAGCAGCCAAGATCGACTAATGGGCACAGATACGCAGTATTTT. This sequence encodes CASSQDRLMGTDTQYF.

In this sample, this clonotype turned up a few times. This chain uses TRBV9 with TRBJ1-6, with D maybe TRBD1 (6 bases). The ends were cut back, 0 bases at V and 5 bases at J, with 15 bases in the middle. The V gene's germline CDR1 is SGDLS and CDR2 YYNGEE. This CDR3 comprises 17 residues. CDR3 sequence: CASSVGSPGADNSPLHF. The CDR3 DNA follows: TGTGCCAGCAGCGTAGGATCTCCAGGGGCCGATAATTCACCCCTCCACTTT.

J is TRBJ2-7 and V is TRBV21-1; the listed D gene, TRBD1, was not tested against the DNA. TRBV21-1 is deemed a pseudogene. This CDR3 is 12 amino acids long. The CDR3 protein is CASREGADGLWV. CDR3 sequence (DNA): TGTGCCAGCAGAGAGGGGGCTGACGGCCTCTGGGTC.

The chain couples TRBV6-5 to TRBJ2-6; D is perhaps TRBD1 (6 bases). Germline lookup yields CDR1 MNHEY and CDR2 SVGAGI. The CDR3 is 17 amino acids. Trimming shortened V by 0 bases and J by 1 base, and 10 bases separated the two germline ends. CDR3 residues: CASSYSGHPSGANVLTF. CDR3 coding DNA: TGTGCCAGCAGTTACTCGGGACACCCTTCTGGGGCCAACGTCCTGACTTTC.

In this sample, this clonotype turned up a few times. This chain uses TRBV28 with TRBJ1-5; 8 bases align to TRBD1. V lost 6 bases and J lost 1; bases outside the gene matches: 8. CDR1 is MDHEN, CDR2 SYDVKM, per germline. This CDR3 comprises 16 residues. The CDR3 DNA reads TGTGCCAGCAGCGGGATTACAGGGGGAAGCAATCAGCCCCAGCATTTT. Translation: CASSGITGGSNQPQHF.

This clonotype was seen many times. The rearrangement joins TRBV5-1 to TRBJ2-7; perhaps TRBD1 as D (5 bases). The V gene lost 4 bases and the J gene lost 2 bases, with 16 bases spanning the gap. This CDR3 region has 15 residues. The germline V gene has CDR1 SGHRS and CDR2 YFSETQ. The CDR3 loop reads CASSRAPDRTYEQYF. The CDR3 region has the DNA TGCGCCAGCAGCCGCGCTCCCGACAGAACCTACGAGCAGTACTTC.

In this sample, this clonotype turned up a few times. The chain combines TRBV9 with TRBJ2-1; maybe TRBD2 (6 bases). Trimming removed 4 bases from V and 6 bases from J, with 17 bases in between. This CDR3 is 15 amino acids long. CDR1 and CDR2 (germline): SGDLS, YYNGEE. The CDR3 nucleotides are TGTGCCAGCAGCAACCACCCTGGACTATCCAATGAGCAGTTCTTC. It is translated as CASSNHPGLSNEQFF.

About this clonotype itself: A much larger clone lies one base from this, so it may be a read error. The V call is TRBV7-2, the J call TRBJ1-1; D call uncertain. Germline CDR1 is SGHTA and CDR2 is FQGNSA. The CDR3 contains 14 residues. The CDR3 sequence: CAGSSHQLGTEAFF. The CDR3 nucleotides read TGTGCCGGCAGCTCCCACCAGTTGGGTACTGAAGCTTTCTTT.